Listed below are T cell receptor beta chains from one sample, sequenced in a study of shared clonotypes between healthy human individuals. The table came from immunoSEQ multiplex PCR; TCRdb's copy has only in-frame clones and leaves some out. The table includes approximately 2.5 million clones, more than 80% detected once. The source material was naive CD4+ T cells sorted from blood. The source of these receptors is a man between 18 and 35 years old in good health. Both conserved end residues are part of each CDR3. The order of the fields is clone size, V gene, J gene, D gene, CDR3 protein, CDR3 DNA. The D gene is left open where the match is weak. Clone size is shown for a subset of rows, as once, few, many or a class of expanded clone.

once,TRBV11-1,TRBJ1-2,TRBD1,CASSSGQGDGYTF,TGTGCCAGCAGCTCAGGACAGGGAGACGGCTACACCTTC
NA,TRBV4-1,TRBJ1-2,NA,CASSQDVGPEADGYTF,TGCGCCAGCAGCCAAGATGTCGGGCCAGAAGCTGATGGCTACACCTTC
NA,TRBV11-2,TRBJ2-7,NA,CASSLEEGRSYEQYF,TGTGCCAGCAGCTTAGAGGAGGGTAGGAGCTACGAGCAGTACTTC
few,TRBV5-1,TRBJ2-2,NA,CASSSGQDTGELFF,TGCGCCAGCAGCTCGGGACAAGACACCGGGGAGCTGTTTTTT
NA,TRBV28,TRBJ1-6,NA,CASRHHPGTGSPLHF,TGTGCCAGCAGGCACCACCCCGGCACGGGTTCACCCCTCCACTTT
once,TRBV5-1,TRBJ2-1,TRBD2,CASSLGLAGSSYNEQFF,TGCGCCAGCAGCTTGGGCCTAGCGGGGAGCTCCTACAATGAGCAGTTCTTC
NA,TRBV7-2,TRBJ2-3,NA,CASSPMIATDTQYF,TGTGCCAGCAGCCCAATGATCGCCACAGATACGCAGTATTTT
NA,TRBV18,TRBJ1-2,NA,CASSGEGYGYTF,TGTGCCAGCTCGGGTGAGGGCTATGGCTACACCTTC
NA,TRBV11-2,TRBJ1-6,NA,CASSFTGTKSNSPLHF,TGTGCCAGCAGCTTCACCGGGACAAAAAGTAATTCACCCCTCCACTTT
NA,TRBV7-9,TRBJ2-1,TRBD2,CASSHSGRAGWNEQFF,TGTGCCAGCAGCCATAGCGGGAGGGCCGGCTGGAATGAGCAGTTCTTC
NA,TRBV7-9,TRBJ1-5,NA,CASQVGNQPQHF,TGTGCCAGCCAGGTGGGAAATCAGCCCCAGCATTTT
NA,TRBV5-1,TRBJ2-5,TRBD2,CASSRTSGIQETQYF,TGCGCCAGCAGCCGGACTAGCGGGATCCAAGAGACCCAGTACTTC
NA,TRBV7-2,TRBJ1-4,NA,CASSSGPLGEKLFF,TGTGCCAGCAGCTCGGGTCCCCTGGGGGAAAAACTGTTTTTT
once,TRBV6-4,TRBJ2-3,TRBD2,CASRKLAGVGDTQYF,TGTGCCAGCAGAAAACTAGCGGGAGTTGGAGATACGCAGTATTTT
NA,TRBV30,TRBJ1-1,TRBD1,CAWTSLRTGPTEAFF,TGTGCCTGGACCTCCCTAAGGACAGGGCCTACTGAAGCTTTCTTT
NA,TRBV2,TRBJ2-7,NA,CASSEAGGGGSYEQYF,TGTGCCAGCAGTGAAGCGGGAGGGGGAGGCTCCTACGAGCAGTACTTC
NA,TRBV7-9,TRBJ2-7,NA,CASSLVGKGNSYEQYF,TGTGCCAGCAGCTTAGTAGGAAAGGGGAACTCCTACGAGCAGTACTTC
NA,TRBV28,TRBJ2-7,TRBD2,CASSLFYSGGPKDYEQYF,TGTGCCAGCAGTTTATTCTATAGCGGGGGGCCGAAAGACTACGAGCAGTACTTC
NA,TRBV11-3,TRBJ2-5,NA,CASSLDGNSQETQYF,TGTGCCAGCAGCTTAGATGGGAACAGCCAAGAGACCCAGTACTTC
NA,TRBV19,TRBJ2-5,TRBD2,CASSKSPSGLASFRETQYF,TGTGCCAGTAGTAAAAGCCCCTCCGGACTAGCGAGTTTTCGAGAGACCCAGTACTTC
NA,TRBV6-6,TRBJ1-6,NA,CASRDEEKLVSPLHF,TGTGCCAGCAGAGACGAGGAAAAACTCGTTTCACCCCTCCACTTT
NA,TRBV6-6,TRBJ1-3,NA,CASSYSIAGNTIYF,TGTGCCAGCAGTTACTCGATAGCTGGAAACACCATATATTTT
NA,TRBV2,TRBJ1-2,TRBD1,CASSAGQGNYGYTF,TGTGCCAGCAGTGCGGGACAGGGAAACTATGGCTACACCTTC
once,TRBV5-4,TRBJ2-6,NA,CASSFVTSGANVLTF,TGTGCCAGCAGCTTCGTGACGAGTGGGGCCAACGTCCTGACTTTC
NA,TRBV5-1,TRBJ2-6,NA,CASSPNRGSSGANVLTF,TGCGCCAGCAGCCCGAATAGGGGGAGCTCTGGGGCCAACGTCCTGACTTTC
once,TRBV11-2,TRBJ2-6,NA,CASSPRESGANVLTF,TGTGCCAGCAGCCCAAGGGAGTCCGGGGCCAACGTCCTGACTTTC
NA,TRBV9,TRBJ1-3,NA,CASSVGQGNTIYF,TGTGCCAGCAGCGTCGGACAGGGAAACACCATATATTTT
NA,TRBV6-5,TRBJ2-5,NA,CASSYSRQVGQETQYF,TGTGCCAGCAGTTACTCCCGACAGGTGGGCCAAGAGACCCAGTACTTC
NA,TRBV4-1,TRBJ2-1,TRBD2,CASSHGLADNEQFF,TGCGCCAGCAGCCACGGGCTAGCGGACAATGAGCAGTTCTTC
NA,TRBV5-1,TRBJ2-7,NA,CASSLGVGVPYEQYF,TGCGCCAGCAGCTTGGGAGTGGGCGTCCCCTACGAGCAGTACTTC
NA,TRBV9,TRBJ1-2,NA,CASSVDARGEGFYGYTF,TGTGCCAGCAGCGTAGATGCCCGTGGGGAAGGGTTTTATGGCTACACCTTC
NA,TRBV4-1,TRBJ1-4,TRBD1,CASSQGQGLSTNEKLFF,TGCGCCAGCAGCCAGGGACAGGGGTTATCAACTAATGAAAAACTGTTTTTT
NA,TRBV18,TRBJ1-5,NA,CASSPGGFSNQPQHF,TGTGCCAGCTCACCAGGTGGGTTTAGCAATCAGCCCCAGCATTTT
NA,TRBV7-2,TRBJ2-3,NA,CASSFQGLDTQYF,TGTGCCAGCAGCTTTCAGGGGCTAGATACGCAGTATTTT
NA,TRBV11-2,TRBJ2-7,NA,CASSLAGRGVDEQYF,TGTGCCAGCAGCTTAGCGGGCAGGGGGGTCGACGAGCAGTACTTC
NA,TRBV14,TRBJ2-7,NA,CASNPQGFYEQYF,TGTGCCAGCAACCCACAGGGATTCTACGAGCAGTACTTC
NA,TRBV5-6,TRBJ1-2,NA,CASGLPGVYGYTF,TGTGCCAGCGGGTTGCCAGGGGTCTATGGCTACACCTTC
NA,TRBV4-3,TRBJ2-1,NA,CASSQDLVWGAEQFF,TGCGCCAGCAGCCAAGATCTAGTCTGGGGGGCTGAGCAGTTCTTC
NA,TRBV27,TRBJ2-5,NA,CASSATGVQETQYF,TGTGCCAGCAGTGCTACAGGAGTGCAAGAGACCCAGTACTTC
NA,TRBV10-3,TRBJ2-3,TRBD2,CALSSGGPYTDTQYF,TGTGCCCTCAGTAGCGGGGGTCCTTACACAGATACGCAGTATTTT
NA,TRBV7-9,TRBJ2-7,TRBD1,CASSHGVTGAVLYEQYF,TGTGCCAGCAGCCATGGGGTGACAGGGGCCGTGCTCTACGAGCAGTACTTC
NA,TRBV7-5,TRBJ2-1,NA,CARSQQGPPYNEQFF,TGTGCCAGAAGCCAACAGGGCCCCCCTTACAATGAGCAGTTCTTC
NA,TRBV18,TRBJ2-1,TRBD2,CASSPGLAGAYNEQFF,TGTGCCAGCTCACCGGGACTAGCGGGAGCTTACAATGAGCAGTTCTTC
NA,TRBV7-9,TRBJ2-2,NA,CASSFSAGISGELFF,TGTGCCAGCAGCTTTTCGGCAGGGATATCCGGGGAGCTGTTTTTT
NA,TRBV2,TRBJ2-5,TRBD2,CASKRLAGVGETQYF,TGTGCCAGCAAGCGACTAGCGGGAGTAGGGGAGACCCAGTACTTC
NA,TRBV9,TRBJ1-5,TRBD1,CASSADRGNQPQHF,TGTGCCAGCAGCGCGGACAGGGGTAATCAGCCCCAGCATTTT
NA,TRBV30,TRBJ1-6,TRBD1,CAWSVRMGTGSSPLHF,TGTGCCTGGAGTGTACGGATGGGGACAGGGAGTTCACCCCTCCACTTT
NA,TRBV2,TRBJ1-2,NA,CASSSDDSPYGYTF,TGTGCCAGCAGTTCCGATGACAGTCCCTATGGCTACACCTTC
NA,TRBV7-9,TRBJ1-6,TRBD1,CASSLTGGSSSYNSPLHF,TGTGCCAGCAGCTTGACAGGGGGCTCAAGCTCCTATAATTCACCCCTCCACTTT
NA,TRBV29-1,TRBJ1-2,NA,CSVEGVAIGYTF,TGCAGCGTTGAGGGGGTAGCGATTGGCTACACCTTC
NA,TRBV6-1,TRBJ2-5,TRBD2,CASSEAGTSGKQETQYF,TGTGCCAGCAGTGAAGCAGGGACTAGCGGGAAACAAGAGACCCAGTACTTC
NA,TRBV10-3,TRBJ2-7,NA,CAISDSQPYEQYF,TGTGCCATCAGTGACTCCCAGCCGTACGAGCAGTACTTC
few,TRBV9,TRBJ1-2,NA,CASSVDPDWDYGYTF,TGTGCCAGCAGCGTAGACCCCGACTGGGACTATGGCTACACCTTC
NA,TRBV2,TRBJ1-5,NA,CASSPFWGADQPQHF,TGTGCCAGCAGCCCTTTCTGGGGGGCGGATCAGCCCCAGCATTTT
NA,TRBV28,TRBJ2-7,TRBD1,CASRSQGVGTYEQYF,TGTGCCAGCAGGTCACAGGGGGTAGGAACCTACGAGCAGTACTTC
NA,TRBV12-5,TRBJ1-2,TRBD1,CASARGENYGYTF,TGTGCTAGCGCCAGGGGGGAGAACTATGGCTACACCTTC
NA,TRBV5-5,TRBJ1-6,TRBD1,CASIIGQGNSPLHF,TGTGCCAGCATCATTGGACAGGGGAATTCACCCCTCCACTTT